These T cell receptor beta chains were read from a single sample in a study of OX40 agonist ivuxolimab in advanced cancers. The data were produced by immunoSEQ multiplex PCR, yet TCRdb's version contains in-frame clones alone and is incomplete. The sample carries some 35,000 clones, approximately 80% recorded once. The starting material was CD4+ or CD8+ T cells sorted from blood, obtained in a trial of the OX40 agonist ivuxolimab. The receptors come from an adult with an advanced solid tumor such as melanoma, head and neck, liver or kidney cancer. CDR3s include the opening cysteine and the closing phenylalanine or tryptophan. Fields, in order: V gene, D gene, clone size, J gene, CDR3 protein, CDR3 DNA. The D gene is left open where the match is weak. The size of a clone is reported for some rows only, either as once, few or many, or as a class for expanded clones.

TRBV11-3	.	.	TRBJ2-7	CASSPSRGGEQYF	TGTGCCAGCAGCCCCTCTCGGGGTGGAGAGCAGTACTTC
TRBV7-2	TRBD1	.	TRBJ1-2	CASSLGGAQGAGYTF	TGTGCCAGCAGCTTAGGGGGAGCACAGGGGGCTGGCTACACCTTC
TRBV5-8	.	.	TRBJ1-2	CASSQGRGISYGYTF	TGCGCCAGCAGCCAAGGGAGGGGAATCTCCTATGGCTACACCTTC
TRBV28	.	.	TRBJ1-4	CASSLYRQGSEKLFF	TGTGCCAGCAGTTTATATCGGCAGGGGAGCGAAAAACTGTTTTTT
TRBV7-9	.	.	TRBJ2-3	CASSLGRAWDTQYF	TGTGCCAGCAGCTTAGGAAGGGCCTGGGATACGCAGTATTTT
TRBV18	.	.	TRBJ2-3	CASSHGPPTDTQYF	TGTGCCAGCTCCCATGGACCTCCCACAGATACGCAGTATTTT
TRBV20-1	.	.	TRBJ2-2	CSSISTGELFF	TGCAGTTCTATCTCAACCGGGGAGCTGTTTTTT
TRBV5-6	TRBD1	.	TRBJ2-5	CASSRPRTGGETQYF	TGTGCCAGCAGCCGACCTCGGACAGGAGGAGAGACCCAGTACTTC
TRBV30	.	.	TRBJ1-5	CAWSPSWVLRGNQPQHF	TGTGCCTGGAGTCCCTCCTGGGTCTTGAGAGGCAATCAGCCCCAGCATTTT
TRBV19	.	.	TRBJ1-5	CASSIVGGAGQPQHF	TGTGCCAGTAGTATAGTTGGGGGCGCCGGTCAGCCCCAGCATTTT
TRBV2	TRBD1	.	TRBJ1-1	CASSRDRGRPGTEAFF	TGTGCCAGCAGTCGGGACAGGGGCCGCCCGGGCACTGAAGCTTTCTTT
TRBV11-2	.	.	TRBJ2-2	CASSRTNTGELFF	TGTGCCAGCAGCCGGACGAACACCGGGGAGCTGTTTTTT
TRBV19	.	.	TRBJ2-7	CASSSGTVAYEQYF	TGTGCCAGTAGTTCCGGGACGGTTGCCTACGAGCAGTACTTC
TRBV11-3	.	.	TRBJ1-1	CASSSGGTGTEAFF	TGTGCCAGCAGCTCCGGGGGGACGGGCACTGAAGCTTTCTTT
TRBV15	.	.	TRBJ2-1	CATSRVTGNNEQFF	TGTGCCACCAGCAGAGTCACAGGGAACAATGAGCAGTTCTTC
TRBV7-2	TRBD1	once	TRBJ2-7	CASSLGTGGPYEQYF	TGTGCCAGCAGCTTAGGAACAGGGGGCCCCTACGAGCAGTACTTC
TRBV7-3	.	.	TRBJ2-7	CASSLREGTSYEQYF	TGTGCCAGCAGCTTAAGAGAGGGAACCTCCTACGAGCAGTACTTC
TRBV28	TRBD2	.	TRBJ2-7	CASSPRGTPRYEQYF	TGTGCCAGCTCCCCGCGGGGGACCCCGCGGTACGAGCAGTACTTC
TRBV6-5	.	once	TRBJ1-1	CASSPTENTEAFF	TGTGCCAGCAGTCCCACAGAGAACACTGAAGCTTTCTTT
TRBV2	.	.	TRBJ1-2	CASRSQGRVFGYTF	TGTGCCAGTCGATCACAGGGCAGGGTGTTTGGCTACACCTTC
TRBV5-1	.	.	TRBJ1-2	CASSWARNYGYTF	TGCGCCAGCAGCTGGGCACGGAACTATGGCTACACCTTC
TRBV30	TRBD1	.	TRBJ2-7	CAWSLGRGTHEQYF	TGTGCCTGGAGTTTAGGCAGGGGGACCCACGAGCAGTACTTC